The 24 T cell receptor beta chains listed next were all sequenced from one sample in a study of beta chain features in type 1 diabetes. The study reverse transcribed the entire isolated RNA, so it sequenced expressed TCRB transcripts. Sequencing used immunoSEQ multiplex PCR; TCRdb keeps in-frame clones, though not all of them. The table lists some 220,000 clones, about a tenth of them singletons. Sequenced material: central memory CD4+ T cells from blood. These receptors all stem from a man between 18 and 35 years old in good health.

The V gene is TRBV10-3, the J gene TRBJ1-3; D call uncertain. CDR3 length: 12 residues. CDR1 is ENHRY, CDR2 SYGVKD, per germline. V shed 6 bases and J shed 4 bases, with 7 bases lying between them. This CDR3 is CAIRNPGNTIYF. CDR3 in DNA: TGTGCCATCAGGAATCCCGGAAACACCATATATTTT.

A few counts support this clone. V usage is TRBV29-1 and J usage is TRBJ1-1; 7 bases fit TRBD1. Germline loops: CDR1 SQVTM, CDR2 ANQGSEA. V was clipped by 7 bases and J by 2 bases; unmatched bases: 7. The CDR3 covers 13 residues. CDR3: CSAVTGDNTEAFF. Written as DNA, the CDR3 is TGCAGCGCCGTAACAGGGGATAACACTGAAGCTTTCTTT.

The rearrangement uses TRBV19 and TRBJ1-2, with unresolved D. The germline V and J ends were trimmed by 10 bases and 8 bases, with 17 bases remaining between them. CDR3 length: 12 residues. Germline CDR1 reads LNHDA; CDR2 reads SQIVND (reference sequence). Here the CDR3 DNA reads TGTGCCACTAAGGACCTAGGCTACGGCTACACCTTC. Its translation is CATKDLGYGYTF. The whole variable domain, filled in from reference TRBV19 and TRBJ1-2, reads DGGITQSPKYLFRKEGQNVTLSCEQNLNHDAMYWYRQDPGQGLRLIYYSQIVNDFQKGDIAEGYSVSREKKESFPLTVTSAQKNPTAFYLCATKDLGYGYTFGSGTRLTVV.

CDR3 in amino acids: CASSLKTWEGDTQYF. The CDR3 nucleotides are TGTGCCAGCAGCTTAAAGACGTGGGAGGGAGATACGCAGTATTTT. The chain is built from TRBV7-2 and TRBJ2-3, with TRBD2 matching over 7 bases. CDR3 length equals 15 residues. V was pared by 2 bases and J by 5 bases, with 7 bases of the junction left unmatched. CDR1 and CDR2 (germline): SGHTA, FQGNSA.

This clone occurred a few times. The chain is built from TRBV7-3 and TRBJ2-5, with a possible D match to TRBD2 (5 bases). V was cut by 1 base and J by 5 bases, with 14 bases left in between. This CDR3 is built from 15 residues. From germline, CDR1 is SGHTA and CDR2 FQGTGA. The CDR3 region has the DNA TGTGCCAGCAGCTTAAGAAACGGGGATTGGGAGACCCAGTACTTC. Translated: CASSLRNGDWETQYF.

This clone occurred a few times. V usage is TRBV6-5 and J usage is TRBJ1-5, with unresolved D. In germline, CDR1 is MNHEY, CDR2 SVGAGI. V lost 6 bases and J 7 bases, leaving 16 bases between the germline ends. The CDR3 consists of 14 residues. The DNA of the CDR3 is TGTGCCAGCAGAACTGGAGGGCTGGGGCAGCCCCAGCATTTT. Its translation: CASRTGGLGQPQHF.

The chain recombines TRBV4-3 with TRBJ1-4, with TRBD1 as a possible D gene (5 bases). This CDR3 spans 18 amino acids. Germline V gene data show CDR1 as LGHNA and CDR2 as YSLEER. V was clipped by 2 bases and J by 4 bases, with 20 bases between them. The CDR3 sequence is CASSQRPTWGTDNEKLFF. For the CDR3, the DNA is TGCGCCAGCAGCCAACGGCCGACCTGGGGGACCGATAATGAAAAACTGTTTTTT.

This CDR3 is CASSLHSWEKLFF. As DNA, the CDR3 is TGTGCCAGCAGCTTACACAGTTGGGAAAAACTGTTTTTT. The rearrangement joins TRBV7-2 to TRBJ1-4; D call uncertain. Germline V gene sequence: CDR1 SGHTA, CDR2 FQGNSA. V lost 2 bases and J lost 8, with 9 bases in between. This CDR3 region has 13 residues.

V is TRBV5-4 and J is TRBJ2-5; D call uncertain. The CDR3 contains 13 residues. Germline loops: CDR1 SGHNT, CDR2 YYREEE (reference sequence). The V gene lost 1 base and the J gene lost 4 bases, with 8 bases spanning the gap. CDR3 residues: CASSLTVAETQYF. The CDR3 nucleotides are TGTGCCAGCAGCTTGACTGTAGCAGAGACCCAGTACTTC.

This rearrangement joins TRBV29-1 to TRBJ2-1; 8 nucleotides agree with TRBD1. J gave up 3 bases and V 3 bases, and 4 bases lay outside the gene matches. From germline, CDR1 is SQVTM and CDR2 ANQGSEA. The CDR3 is made up of 14 amino acids. CDR3 in DNA: TGCAGCGTTGATGTGGGACAGGTCTACAATGAGCAGTTCTTC. It yields the protein CSVDVGQVYNEQFF.

The V and J genes are TRBV30 and TRBJ1-1; TRBD1 matches at 9 bases. The CDR3 is made up of 15 amino acids. Germline V CDR1 and CDR2: GTSNPN, SVGIG (reference sequence). After removal of 4 bases from V and 4 bases from J, the junction contained 10 bases not matched to a gene. The CDR3 sequence: CAWTNPGQGSTEAFF. The CDR3 coding sequence is TGTGCCTGGACTAATCCGGGACAGGGTTCCACTGAAGCTTTCTTT.

Details on this clone: Just one base apart from a much larger clone, this may be a read error. Distinct nucleotide sequences in the sample also encode this CDR3. Written as DNA, the CDR3 is TGTGCCTGGAGTAGGCCTAGCGGAAGTACAGATACGCAGTATTTT. Protein product: CAWSRPSGSTDTQYF. The chain recombines TRBV30 with TRBJ2-3; 7 positions agree with TRBD2. CDR1 and CDR2 from the germline V gene are GTSNPN and SVGIG (reference sequence). The CDR3 totals 15 residues. J gave up 3 bases and V 2 bases, and 8 bases lay outside the gene matches.

In its sample, this clone was seen a few times. The chain recombines TRBV10-3 with TRBJ1-1; the D is unclear. The CDR3 is made up of 12 amino acids. Germline-derived CDR1 and CDR2 are ENHRY and SYGVKD. With 3 bases removed from V and 1 base from J, the gap between germline ends came to 3 bases. DNA for the CDR3: TGTGCCATCAGTGAAGGGAACACTGAAGCTTTCTTT. As protein: CAISEGNTEAFF.

This clone was seen more than once but under ten times. The genes are TRBV2 and TRBJ2-6; D not certain. V shed 3 bases and J shed 2 bases, with 8 bases lying between them. Germline loops: CDR1 SNHLY, CDR2 FYNNEI. The CDR3 contains 15 residues. In DNA, the CDR3 is TGTGCCAGCAGTGACGGGTGGCCTGGGGCCAACGTCCTGACTTTC. Amino acid sequence: CASSDGWPGANVLTF.

The rearrangement uses TRBV4-3 and TRBJ1-4, with TRBD1 matching over 9 bases. Germline CDR1 is LGHNA and CDR2 is YSLEER. This CDR3 region has 15 residues. V shed 2 bases, J shed 7 bases, and the junction held 5 bases outside the gene matches. The CDR3 here is CASSQQQGAGEKLFF. The CDR3, as DNA: TGCGCCAGCAGCCAACAACAGGGGGCAGGTGAAAAACTGTTTTTT.

This clone has only a few counts. At one end, the junction sequence differs from germline, possibly due to a read error. The chain is built from TRBV5-1 and TRBJ2-4; D assignment may be TRBD1 or TRBD2 (5 bases each). Per germline, CDR1 SGHRS and CDR2 YFSETQ. CDR3 size: 15 residues. The CDR3 here is CASSLGSGALNIQYF. In DNA form, the CDR3 reads TGTGCCAGCAGCTTGGGGAGTGGGGCCTTAAACATTCAGTACTTC.

This clone was found a few times. The chain links TRBV5-1 to TRBJ2-3; 9 bases line up with TRBD2. The CDR3 is 15 residues long. Germline values: CDR1 SGHRS, CDR2 YFSETQ. V gave up 4 bases and J gave up 6 bases; unmatched junction bases: 9. The CDR3 loop reads CASSLTGTSLDTQYF. The CDR3 nucleotides read TGCGCCAGCAGCCTAACCGGGACTAGCCTTGATACGCAGTATTTT.

This clone was observed a handful of times. The rearrangement joins TRBV19 to TRBJ2-1, with 8 bases aligning to TRBD2. There are 15 residues in the CDR3. With V trimmed by 4 bases and J by 1 base, 3 bases remained unmatched. Germline V gene data show CDR1 as LNHDA and CDR2 as SQIVND (reference sequence). Here the CDR3 reads CASSRASGSYNEQFF. The CDR3 bases are TGTGCCAGTAGTAGGGCTAGCGGGTCCTACAATGAGCAGTTCTTC.

This clone has a handful of counts. V usage is TRBV7-2 and J usage is TRBJ2-3, with 9 bases fitting TRBD2. Per the germline V gene, CDR1 is SGHTA and CDR2 is FQGNSA. V was clipped by 5 bases and J by 4 bases; unmatched bases: 16. The CDR3 spans 18 residues. CDR3 in amino acids: CASSTPRGREGIADTQYF. The DNA for the CDR3 is TGTGCCAGCAGCACACCCCGGGGGCGGGAGGGCATCGCAGATACGCAGTATTTT. The variable domain in full, completed from reference TRBV7-2 and TRBJ2-3, reads GAGVSQSPSNKVTEKGKDVELRCDPISGHTALYWYRQSLGQGLEFLIYFQGNSAPDKSGLPSDRFSAERTGGSVSTLTIQRTQQEDSAVYLCASSTPRGREGIADTQYFGPGTRLTVL.

This clone was found a few times. In the same sample, other DNA sequences code for this CDR3. The rearrangement links TRBV5-1 to TRBJ2-7; possible D gene TRBD1, 6 bases. Germline V gene lookup returns CDR1 SGHRS and CDR2 YFSETQ. This CDR3 has 12 residues. Trimming removed 0 bases at V and 6 bases at J, with 7 bases between. CDR3 sequence: CASSLEGGEQYF. In DNA form, the CDR3 reads TGCGCCAGCAGCTTGGAAGGGGGCGAGCAGTACTTC.

The CDR3 nucleotides read TGTGCCAGCTCACACCGGGACTCCCTCCCGGAGACCCAGTACTTC. Translated: CASSHRDSLPETQYF. This chain connects TRBV18 to TRBJ2-5; perhaps TRBD2 as D (6 bases). From germline, CDR1 is KGHSH and CDR2 LQKENI. The CDR3 runs 15 residues. V gave up 4 bases and J gave up 5 bases, with 17 bases separating them.

This rearrangement joins TRBV2 to TRBJ2-1; 9 bases fit TRBD2. Trimming removed 6 bases from V and 13 bases from J; junction bases left unmatched: 7. The CDR3 length is 12 residues. Germline assignment: CDR1 SNHLY and CDR2 FYNNEI. CDR3 region: CASSQPGLAQFF. The CDR3 DNA is TGTGCCAGCAGCCAACCGGGACTAGCTCAGTTCTTC.

The genes are TRBV18 and TRBJ2-5, with 8 bases identical to TRBD1. From germline, CDR1 is KGHSH and CDR2 LQKENI. The length of the CDR3 is 15 residues. Trimming cost V 6 bases and J 1 base; bases outside gene matches: 7. This chain's CDR3 is CASSWTGIAQETQYF. CDR3 coding DNA: TGTGCCAGCTCCTGGACAGGGATCGCCCAAGAGACCCAGTACTTC.

The rearrangement links TRBV7-6 to TRBJ2-7; possible D gene TRBD1, 6 bases. Germline values: CDR1 SGHVS, CDR2 FNYEAQ. The CDR3 runs 12 residues. V was clipped by 5 bases and J by 5 bases, with 10 bases between them. The CDR3 reads CASSIQGHEQYF. CDR3 DNA sequence: TGTGCCAGCAGCATACAGGGTCACGAGCAGTACTTC.